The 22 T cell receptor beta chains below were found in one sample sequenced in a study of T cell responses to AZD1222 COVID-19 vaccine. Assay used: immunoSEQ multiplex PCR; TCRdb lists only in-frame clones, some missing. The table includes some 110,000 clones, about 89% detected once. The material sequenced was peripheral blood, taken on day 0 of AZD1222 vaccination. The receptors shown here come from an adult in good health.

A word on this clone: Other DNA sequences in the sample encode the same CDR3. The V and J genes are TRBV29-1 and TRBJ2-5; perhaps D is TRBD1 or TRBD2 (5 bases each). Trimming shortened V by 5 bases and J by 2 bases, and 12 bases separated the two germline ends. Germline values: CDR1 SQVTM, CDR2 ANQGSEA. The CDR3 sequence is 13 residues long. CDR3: CSVPGQAQETQYF. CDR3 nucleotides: TGCAGCGTTCCGGGGCAGGCTCAAGAGACCCAGTACTTC.

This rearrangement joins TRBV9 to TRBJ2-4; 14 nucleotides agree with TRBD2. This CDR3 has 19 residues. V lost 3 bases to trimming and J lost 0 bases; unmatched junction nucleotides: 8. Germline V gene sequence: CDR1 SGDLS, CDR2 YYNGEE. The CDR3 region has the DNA TGTGCCAGCAGCGCGGGACTAGCGGGGGAGGACCTAGCCAAAAACATTCAGTACTTC. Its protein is CASSAGLAGEDLAKNIQYF.

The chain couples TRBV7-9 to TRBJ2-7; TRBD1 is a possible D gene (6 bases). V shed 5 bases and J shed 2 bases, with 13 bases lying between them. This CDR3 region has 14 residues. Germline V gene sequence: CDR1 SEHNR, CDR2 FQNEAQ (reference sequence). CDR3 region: CASSHRDNAYEQYF. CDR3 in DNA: TGTGCCAGCAGCCACCGGGACAACGCCTACGAGCAGTACTTC.

The CDR3 protein is CASSEWRGVNEQFF. The DNA for the CDR3 is TGCGCCAGCAGTGAATGGCGGGGGGTTAATGAGCAGTTCTTC. This rearrangement joins TRBV10-1 to TRBJ2-1; TRBD2 agrees at 8 bases. Germline CDR1 WNHNN, CDR2 SYGVQD (reference sequence). This CDR3 contains 14 residues. V shed 3 bases and J 7 bases; nucleotides not matched to a gene: 5.

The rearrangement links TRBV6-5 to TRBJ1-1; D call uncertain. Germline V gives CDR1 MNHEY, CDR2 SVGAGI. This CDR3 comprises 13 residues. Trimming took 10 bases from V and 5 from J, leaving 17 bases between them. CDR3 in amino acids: CATPNWGGTEAFF. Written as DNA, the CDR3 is TGTGCCACCCCCAATTGGGGTGGAACTGAAGCTTTCTTT.

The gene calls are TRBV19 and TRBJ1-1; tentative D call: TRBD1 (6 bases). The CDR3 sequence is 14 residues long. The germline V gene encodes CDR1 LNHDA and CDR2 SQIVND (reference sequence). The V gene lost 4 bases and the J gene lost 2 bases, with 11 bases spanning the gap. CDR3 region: CASSTGGGNTEAFF. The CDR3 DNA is TGTGCCAGTAGTACGGGTGGGGGCAACACTGAAGCTTTCTTT.

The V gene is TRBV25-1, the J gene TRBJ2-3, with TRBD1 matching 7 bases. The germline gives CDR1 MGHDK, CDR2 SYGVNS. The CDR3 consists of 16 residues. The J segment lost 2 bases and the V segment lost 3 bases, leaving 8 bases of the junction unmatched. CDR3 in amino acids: CASSDGPGQSTDTQYF. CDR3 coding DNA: TGTGCCAGCAGTGATGGGCCGGGACAGTCCACAGATACGCAGTATTTT.

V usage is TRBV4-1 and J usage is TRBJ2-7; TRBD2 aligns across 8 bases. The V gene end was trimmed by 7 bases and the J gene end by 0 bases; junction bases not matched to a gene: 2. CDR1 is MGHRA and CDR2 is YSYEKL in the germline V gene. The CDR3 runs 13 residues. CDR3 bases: TGCGCCAGCAACGGGGGGGACTCCTACGAGCAGTACTTC. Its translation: CASNGGDSYEQYF.

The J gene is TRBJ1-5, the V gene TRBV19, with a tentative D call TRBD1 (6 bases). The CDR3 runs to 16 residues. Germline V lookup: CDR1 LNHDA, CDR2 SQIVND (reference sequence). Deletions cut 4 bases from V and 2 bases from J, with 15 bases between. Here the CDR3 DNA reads TGTGCCAGTAGTAACAGGGTAGGCCCAGGCAATCAGCCCCAGCATTTT. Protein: CASSNRVGPGNQPQHF.

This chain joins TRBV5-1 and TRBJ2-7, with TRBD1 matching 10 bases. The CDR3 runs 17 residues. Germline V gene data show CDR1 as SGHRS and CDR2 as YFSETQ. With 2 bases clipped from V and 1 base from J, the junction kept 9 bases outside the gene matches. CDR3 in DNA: TGCGCCAGCAGCTTAGTTGTTCGGACAGGGGGGTCCTACGAGCAGTACTTC. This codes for CASSLVVRTGGSYEQYF.

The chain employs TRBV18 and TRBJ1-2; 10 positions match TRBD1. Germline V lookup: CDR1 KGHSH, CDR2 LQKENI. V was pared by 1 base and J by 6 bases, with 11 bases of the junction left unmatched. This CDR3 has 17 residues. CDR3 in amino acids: CASSPRDGTGVINGYTF. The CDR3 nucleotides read TGTGCCAGCTCACCACGAGATGGGACAGGGGTCATTAATGGCTACACCTTC.

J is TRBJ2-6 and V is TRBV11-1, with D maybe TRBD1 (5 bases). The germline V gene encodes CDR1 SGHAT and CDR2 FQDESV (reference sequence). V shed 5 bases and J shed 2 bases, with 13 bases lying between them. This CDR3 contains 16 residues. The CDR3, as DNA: TGTGCCAGCAGCCTAACAGGCGCCCCTGGGGCCAACGTCCTGACTTTC. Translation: CASSLTGAPGANVLTF.

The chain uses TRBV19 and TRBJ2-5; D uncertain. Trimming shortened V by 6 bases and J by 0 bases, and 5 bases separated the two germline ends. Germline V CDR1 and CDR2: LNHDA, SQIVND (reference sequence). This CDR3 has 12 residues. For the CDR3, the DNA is TGTGCCAGTAGCCGGAACCAAGAGACCCAGTACTTC. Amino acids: CASSRNQETQYF. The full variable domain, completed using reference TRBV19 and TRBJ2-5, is DGGITQSPKYLFRKEGQNVTLSCEQNLNHDAMYWYRQDPGQGLRLIYYSQIVNDFQKGDIAEGYSVSREKKESFPLTVTSAQKNPTAFYLCASSRNQETQYFGPGTRLLVL.

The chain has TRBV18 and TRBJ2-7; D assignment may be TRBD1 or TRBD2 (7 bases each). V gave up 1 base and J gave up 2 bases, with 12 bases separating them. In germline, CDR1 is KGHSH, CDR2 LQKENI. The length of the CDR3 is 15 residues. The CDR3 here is CASSPQAGGAYEQYF. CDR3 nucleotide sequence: TGTGCCAGCTCACCACAGGCAGGGGGGGCCTACGAGCAGTACTTC.

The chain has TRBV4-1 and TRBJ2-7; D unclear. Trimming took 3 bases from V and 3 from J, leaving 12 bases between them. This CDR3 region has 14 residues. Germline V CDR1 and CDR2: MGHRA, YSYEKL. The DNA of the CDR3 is TGCGCCAGCAGCCATGGGATTTTGGGCTACGAGCAGTACTTC. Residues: CASSHGILGYEQYF.

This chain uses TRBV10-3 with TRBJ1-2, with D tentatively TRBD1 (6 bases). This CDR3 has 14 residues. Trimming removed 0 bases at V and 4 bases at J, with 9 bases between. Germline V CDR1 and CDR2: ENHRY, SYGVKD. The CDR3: CAISESGGGYGYTF. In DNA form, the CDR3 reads TGTGCCATCAGTGAGTCGGGGGGCGGCTATGGCTACACCTTC.

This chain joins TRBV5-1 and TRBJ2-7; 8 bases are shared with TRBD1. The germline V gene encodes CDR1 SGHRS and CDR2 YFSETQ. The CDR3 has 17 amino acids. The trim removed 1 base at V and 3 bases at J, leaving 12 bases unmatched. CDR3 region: CASSLRSQGQGLYEQYF. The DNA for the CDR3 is TGCGCCAGCAGCTTGCGTTCCCAAGGACAGGGACTCTACGAGCAGTACTTC.

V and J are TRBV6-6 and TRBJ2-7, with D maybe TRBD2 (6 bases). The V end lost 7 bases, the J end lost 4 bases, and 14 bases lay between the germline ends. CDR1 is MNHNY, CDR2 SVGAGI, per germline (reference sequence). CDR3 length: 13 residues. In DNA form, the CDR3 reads TGTGCCAGCACCCCCGGGACTGTTTACGAGCAGTACTTC. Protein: CASTPGTVYEQYF.

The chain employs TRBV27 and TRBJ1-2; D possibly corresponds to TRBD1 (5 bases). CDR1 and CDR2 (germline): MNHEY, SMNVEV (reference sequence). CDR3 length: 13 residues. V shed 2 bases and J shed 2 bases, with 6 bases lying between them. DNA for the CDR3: TGTGCCAGCAGTTTAAACAGGAACTATGGCTACACCTTC. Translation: CASSLNRNYGYTF.

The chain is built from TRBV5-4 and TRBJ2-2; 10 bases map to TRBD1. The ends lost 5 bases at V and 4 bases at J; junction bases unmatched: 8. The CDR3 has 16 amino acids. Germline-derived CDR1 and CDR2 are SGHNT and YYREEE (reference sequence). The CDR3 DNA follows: TGTGCCAGCAGTTTTCCGGGACAGGGGCCCACCGGGGAGCTGTTTTTT. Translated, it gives CASSFPGQGPTGELFF.

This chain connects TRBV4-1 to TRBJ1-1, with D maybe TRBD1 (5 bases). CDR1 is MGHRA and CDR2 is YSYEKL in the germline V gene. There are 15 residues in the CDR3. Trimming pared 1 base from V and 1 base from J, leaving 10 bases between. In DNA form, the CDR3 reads TGCGCCAGCAGCCAAGTGGGGGTAGGGAACACTGAAGCTTTCTTT. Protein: CASSQVGVGNTEAFF.

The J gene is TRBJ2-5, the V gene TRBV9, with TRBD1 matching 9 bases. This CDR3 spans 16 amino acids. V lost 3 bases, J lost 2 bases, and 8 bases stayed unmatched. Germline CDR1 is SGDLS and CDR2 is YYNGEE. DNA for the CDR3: TGTGCCAGCAGCGGGGGACAGGGAGGCTTTCAAGAGACCCAGTACTTC. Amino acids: CASSGGQGGFQETQYF.